These 27 T cell receptor beta chains share one sample of origin, sequenced in a study of shared clonotypes between healthy human individuals. Repertoires were generated with immunoSEQ multiplex PCR, while TCRdb's copy carries only in-frame clones and drops some. The data hold about 1.5 million clones, with nearly 99% observed a single time. Sequenced input: naive CD4+ T cells sorted from blood. Described subset: CD45RA+ positively selected. The receptors originated from a man aged 25-40 years in good health.

This rearrangement joins TRBV5-3 to TRBJ1-3; D is unresolved. TRBV5-3 is an ORF for which the function is uncertain. Trimming removed 4 bases at V and 4 bases at J, with 18 bases between. The CDR3 is made up of 16 amino acids. CDR3 amino acids: CARSLDTGLPGNTIYF. Written as DNA, the CDR3 is TGTGCCAGAAGCCTCGACACCGGATTGCCCGGAAACACCATATATTTT.

CDR3 region: CASSVASGSVQYF. As DNA, the CDR3 is TGTGCCAGCAGCGTGGCTAGCGGGAGCGTCCAGTACTTC. The J gene is TRBJ2-5, the V gene TRBV9, with 10 bases that match TRBD2. Germline CDR1 is SGDLS and CDR2 is YYNGEE. The CDR3 has 13 residues. Trimming at V came to 2 bases and at J to 10 bases, leaving 5 bases not matched to a gene. The entire variable domain, with the rest obtained from reference TRBV9 and TRBJ2-5, is as follows: DSGVTQTPKHLITATGQRVTLRCSPRSGDLSVYWYQQSLDQGLQFLIQYYNGEERAKGNILERFSAQQFPDLHSELNLSSLELGDSALYFCASSVASGSVQYFGPGTRLLVL.

This chain connects TRBV5-1 to TRBJ2-7, with D possibly being TRBD1 (5 bases). Between the trimmed V and J ends, which lost 4 bases and 3 bases, there was a span of 11 bases. Germline V lookup: CDR1 SGHRS, CDR2 YFSETQ. The length of the CDR3 is 13 residues. The CDR3 loop reads CASSQDTYYEQYF. CDR3 nucleotides: TGCGCCAGCAGCCAGGACACTTACTACGAGCAGTACTTC.

The V gene is TRBV7-2, the J gene TRBJ2-3; D call uncertain. The CDR3 extends over 15 amino acids. V lost 0 bases to trimming and J lost 4 bases, with 11 bases between them. Looked up from germline, CDR1 is SGHTA and CDR2 is FQGNSA. The CDR3 spells CASSLAGKRADTQYF. CDR3 DNA: TGTGCCAGCAGCTTAGCTGGCAAGCGTGCAGATACGCAGTATTTT.

The gene calls are TRBV14 and TRBJ2-1; 12 nucleotides align to TRBD2. The J segment lost 0 bases and the V segment lost 4 bases, leaving 4 bases of the junction unmatched. The CDR3 has 17 residues. Germline lookup yields CDR1 SGHDN and CDR2 FVKESK. As DNA, the CDR3 is TGTGCCAGCAGCCCAGGACTAGCGGGAAGCTCCTACAATGAGCAGTTCTTC. It specifies CASSPGLAGSSYNEQFF.

As for this clone: In the same sample, other DNA sequences code for this CDR3. CDR3 DNA sequence: TGTGCCAGCAGCTTAGCCGGGACTTCCTACGAGCAGTACTTC. Translated: CASSLAGTSYEQYF. This sequence joins TRBV7-2 and TRBJ2-7; D might be TRBD2 (6 bases). The V gene lost 0 bases and the J gene lost 1 base, with 7 bases spanning the gap. The CDR3 spans 14 residues. Per germline, CDR1 SGHTA and CDR2 FQGNSA.

The CDR3 protein is CASSLAGGAGTTDTQYF. The CDR3 nucleotides read TGCGCCAGCAGCTTGGCCGGGGGGGCCGGAACCACAGATACGCAGTATTTT. The chain combines TRBV5-1 with TRBJ2-3; 8 bases align to TRBD2. The length of the CDR3 is 17 residues. Germline V gene sequence: CDR1 SGHRS, CDR2 YFSETQ. The junction had 8 bases not matched to a gene; V was cut back by 0 bases and J by 2 bases.

This clone was detected only once. The CDR3 sequence: CASSLLQLAGRNNEQFF. In DNA, the CDR3 is TGTGCCAGCAGCCTCCTACAACTAGCGGGAAGAAACAATGAGCAGTTCTTC. The genes are TRBV5-6 and TRBJ2-1, with TRBD2 matching over 10 bases. The junction had 12 bases not matched to a gene; V was cut back by 4 bases and J by 5 bases. CDR1 and CDR2 (germline): SGHDT, YYEEEE. CDR3 length equals 17 residues.

This rearrangement joins TRBV5-5 to TRBJ2-7, with 8 positions matching TRBD1. Germline CDR1 and CDR2: SGHKS and YYEKEE (reference sequence). V lost 5 bases and J lost 0; bases outside the gene matches: 7. The CDR3 covers 15 residues. This CDR3 is CASSRDRPYSYEQYF. The CDR3 region has the DNA TGTGCCAGCAGTCGGGACAGGCCTTACTCCTACGAGCAGTACTTC.

This sequence joins TRBV9 and TRBJ2-7, with D unresolved. CDR3 length: 15 residues. Germline CDR1 is SGDLS and CDR2 is YYNGEE. Trimming pared 3 bases from V and 1 base from J, leaving 14 bases between. The CDR3 sequence is CASSGESVGSYEQYF. The CDR3, as DNA: TGTGCCAGCAGCGGAGAATCTGTTGGTTCCTACGAGCAGTACTTC.

This chain connects TRBV5-3 to TRBJ2-1, with 8 bases matching TRBD1. TRBV5-3 is classed as an ORF, of uncertain function. This CDR3 comprises 15 residues. Trimming removed 4 bases from V and 6 bases from J; junction bases left unmatched: 9. CDR3 protein: CARSTPGQEFNEQFF. CDR3 sequence (DNA): TGTGCCAGAAGCACCCCGGGACAGGAGTTCAATGAGCAGTTCTTC.

The CDR3 bases are TGTGCAAGTCGCTTAGAATGTGGCTACACCTTC. Protein: CASRLECGYTF. The rearrangement joins TRBV12-2 to TRBJ1-2. TRBV12-2 is reported as a pseudogene. The CDR3 consists of 11 residues.

The rearrangement links TRBV27 to TRBJ2-7; TRBD2 matches at 10 bases. CDR1 and CDR2 from the germline V gene are MNHEY and SMNVEV (reference sequence). The junction had 7 bases not matched to a gene; V was cut back by 6 bases and J by 2 bases. The CDR3 loop spans 15 amino acids. The chain's CDR3 is CASRPLAGLTYEQYF. The CDR3 DNA reads as TGTGCCAGCAGACCACTAGCGGGACTAACCTACGAGCAGTACTTC.

V gene TRBV27 combines with J gene TRBJ2-3; tentative D call: TRBD2 (6 bases). Germline CDR1 is MNHEY and CDR2 is SMNVEV (reference sequence). V lost 6 bases and J 0 bases, leaving 19 bases between the germline ends. The CDR3 is 17 residues long. The CDR3 protein is CASRFLTVGTSTDTQYF. CDR3 sequence (DNA): TGTGCCAGCAGATTCCTCACGGTTGGGACTAGCACAGATACGCAGTATTTT.

Note on this clone: The same CDR3 arises from other DNA sequences in this sample as well. The rearrangement uses TRBV18 and TRBJ1-4, with TRBD1 matching over 10 bases. This CDR3 comprises 14 residues. Germline V CDR1 and CDR2: KGHSH, LQKENI. V shed 3 bases, J shed 6 bases, and the junction held 1 base outside the gene matches. CDR3 sequence: CASSPTGGHEKLFF. CDR3 DNA: TGTGCCAGCTCACCGACAGGGGGCCATGAAAAACTGTTTTTT. The whole variable domain, remainder taken from reference TRBV18 and TRBJ1-4, is NAGVMQNPRHLVRRRGQEARLRCSPMKGHSHVYWYRQLPEEGLKFMVYLQKENIIDESGMPKERFSAEFPKEGPSILRIQQVVRGDSAAYFCASSPTGGHEKLFFGSGTQLSVL.

The V call is TRBV10-3, the J call TRBJ2-7, with 9 bases aligning to TRBD1. The V and J ends lost 6 bases and 5 bases, in that order; junction bases with no gene match: 14. The CDR3 has 16 amino acids. Germline-derived CDR1 and CDR2 are ENHRY and SYGVKD. In nucleotides, the CDR3 is TGTGCCATCAGATCTAATACAGGGGGCGGAACGGACGAGCAGTACTTC. Translation gives CAIRSNTGGGTDEQYF.

The V gene is TRBV7-8, the J gene TRBJ2-7; TRBD1 is a possible D gene (7 bases). V was clipped by 3 bases and J by 5 bases, with 11 bases between them. There are 13 residues in the CDR3. Germline CDR1 and CDR2: SGHVS and FQNEAQ. The CDR3 protein is CASSLQGGDEQYF. The CDR3 region has the DNA TGTGCCAGCAGCTTGCAGGGGGGTGACGAGCAGTACTTC.

The chain joins TRBV5-4 to TRBJ1-1; D is possibly TRBD1 (6 bases). Germline assignment: CDR1 SGHNT and CDR2 YYREEE (reference sequence). CDR3 length: 14 amino acids. V lost 4 bases and J lost 3, with 13 bases in between. This CDR3 reads CASSNRGGDTEAFF. As DNA, the CDR3 is TGTGCCAGCAGCAACCGGGGGGGCGACACTGAAGCTTTCTTT.

The chain combines TRBV11-2 with TRBJ1-1; possible D gene TRBD1, 5 bases. CDR3 length: 16 residues. V lost 1 base to trimming and J lost 0 bases, with 12 bases between them. The germline V gene has CDR1 SGHAT and CDR2 FQNNGV. This chain's CDR3 is CASSLAGEMMNTEAFF. The CDR3 DNA is TGTGCCAGCAGCTTAGCGGGGGAAATGATGAACACTGAAGCTTTCTTT.

This clone was observed once. The chain recombines TRBV7-9 with TRBJ2-7; perhaps TRBD1 as D (7 bases). Deletions cut 3 bases from V and 3 bases from J, with 18 bases between. Germline CDR1 SEHNR, CDR2 FQNEAQ (reference sequence). The CDR3 spans 16 residues. CDR3 sequence: CASSLGPGGLNYEQYF. CDR3 in DNA: TGTGCCAGCAGCTTGGGTCCAGGGGGGTTGAACTACGAGCAGTACTTC.

The chain combines TRBV23-1 with TRBJ2-7; 14 nucleotides line up with TRBD2. TRBV23-1 is an ORF; its function is uncertain. The CDR3 is 19 amino acids. Unmatched junction bases numbered 14, after V lost 3 bases and J lost 4 bases. DNA of the CDR3: TGCGCCAGCAGTCACTCCCCAGGACTAGCGGGAGGTCCTCGGTACGAGCAGTACTTC. Translation: CASSHSPGLAGGPRYEQYF.

The rearrangement uses TRBV7-5 and TRBJ2-5; the table gives TRBD2 as D, unverified against the DNA. TRBV7-5 is noted as a pseudogene. This CDR3 is built from 13 residues. CDR3 nucleotides: TGTGCCAGAAGCTGGGGGGGCCAAGAGACCCAGTACTTC. Protein: CARSWGGQETQYF.

The V call is TRBV28, the J call TRBJ1-2; possible D gene TRBD1, 6 bases. V was pared by 7 bases and J by 7 bases, with 13 bases between. The CDR3 consists of 12 residues. CDR1 is MDHEN, CDR2 SYDVKM, per germline. This CDR3 is CASNLRGGGYTF. The CDR3 coding sequence is TGTGCCAGCAACCTCAGAGGGGGTGGCTACACCTTC.

Comments on this clone: Sequence at one end of the junction differs from germline and may be a read error. The same CDR3 is also encoded by other DNA sequences in this sample. J is TRBJ2-1 and V is TRBV18; D may be TRBD1 (5 bases). This CDR3 is built from 14 residues. Per germline, CDR1 KGHSH and CDR2 LQKENI. In DNA form, the CDR3 reads TGTGCCAGTTCACCAAGGACATCCTACAATGAGCAGTTCTTC. Translating gives CASSPRTSYNEQFF.

V gene TRBV18 combines with J gene TRBJ2-5; TRBD2 agrees at 7 bases. The CDR3 spans 17 residues. The germline gives CDR1 KGHSH, CDR2 LQKENI. The V gene end was trimmed by 1 base and the J gene end by 1 base; junction bases not matched to a gene: 9. The CDR3 loop reads CASSPRLSSGIQETQYF. DNA for the CDR3: TGTGCCAGCTCACCACGACTTTCTAGCGGAATCCAAGAGACCCAGTACTTC.

This clone was recorded once. The chain combines TRBV9 with TRBJ2-7; TRBD1 might be the D (5 bases). This CDR3 is built from 13 residues. Trimming removed 3 bases from V and 6 bases from J, with 13 bases in between. From germline, CDR1 is SGDLS and CDR2 YYNGEE. The CDR3 DNA is TGTGCCAGCAGCGCCTCAGGGATCGGCGAGCAGTACTTC. Protein product: CASSASGIGEQYF.

The rearrangement links TRBV28 to TRBJ2-5; D may correspond to TRBD1 or TRBD2 (5 bases each). The CDR3 runs to 15 residues. Germline V gene sequence: CDR1 MDHEN, CDR2 SYDVKM. The ends were cut back, 6 bases at V and 5 bases at J, with 19 bases in the middle. The CDR3, as DNA: TGTGCCAGCAGCGTCCCGGGACCCTATACGGAGACCCAGTACTTC. It encodes CASSVPGPYTETQYF.